This T cell receptor beta chain was identified during a study of T cell responses to AZD1222 COVID-19 vaccine. The assay was immunoSEQ multiplex PCR, and TCRdb's table has in-frame clones only and misses some. This sample has about 140,000 clones, with more than 85% found just once. In the case of this clone: This CDR3 is also generated by other DNA sequences in the sample.

CDR1 is SGHAT, CDR2 FQNNGV, per germline. V shed 1 base and J shed 4 bases, with 9 bases lying between them. The CDR3 totals 14 residues. The receptor's source is an adult in good health. J is TRBJ2-3 and V is TRBV11-2, with a possible D match to TRBD1 (5 bases). The sample was peripheral blood, taken on day 0 of AZD1222 vaccination. CDR3 loop: CASSLAPGSDTQYF. In nucleotides, the CDR3 is TGTGCCAGCAGCTTAGCCCCAGGGTCAGATACGCAGTATTTT.